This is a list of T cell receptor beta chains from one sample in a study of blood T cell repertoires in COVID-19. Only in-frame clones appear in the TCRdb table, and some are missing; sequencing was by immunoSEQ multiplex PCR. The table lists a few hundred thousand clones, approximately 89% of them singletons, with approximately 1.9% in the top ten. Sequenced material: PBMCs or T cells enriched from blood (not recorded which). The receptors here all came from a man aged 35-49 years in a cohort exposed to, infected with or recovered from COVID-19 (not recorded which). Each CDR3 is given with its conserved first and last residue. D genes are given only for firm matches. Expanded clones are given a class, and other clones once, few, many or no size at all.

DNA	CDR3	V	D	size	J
TGTGCCAGCAGCCCCCAGGCCCTGGGCAATCAGCCCCAGCATTTT	CASSPQALGNQPQHF	TRBV2	NA	NA	TRBJ1-5
TGTGCCATCATCCAGACTAGCGGGGTCTACGAGCAGTACTTC	CAIIQTSGVYEQYF	TRBV10-3	TRBD2	NA	TRBJ2-7
TGTGCCAGCAGTGGGGGGGAGACGGAAGAGGATTATAATTCACCCCTCCACTTT	CASSGGETEEDYNSPLHF	TRBV6-1	NA	NA	TRBJ1-6
TGCGCCAGCAGCCAAGGGGGCCGAAACTATGGCTACACCTTC	CASSQGGRNYGYTF	TRBV4-1	NA	NA	TRBJ1-2
TGTGCCAGCAGTGCAAAACAGGGTAACAGCCACGAGCAGTACTTC	CASSAKQGNSHEQYF	TRBV6-1	NA	NA	TRBJ2-7
TGTGCCAGCAGCCCCCGAGCAGGAAGGACCGGGGAGCTGTTTTTT	CASSPRAGRTGELFF	TRBV3-1/TRBV3-2	NA	NA	TRBJ2-2
TGTGCCAGCAAATACCTAGCGGGAGGCTCCCAAGAGACCCAGTACTTC	CASKYLAGGSQETQYF	TRBV27	TRBD2	NA	TRBJ2-5
TGTGCCAGCAGCTTGCCCATTTACTCGGGACAGGGGATCTACGAGCAGTACTTC	CASSLPIYSGQGIYEQYF	TRBV5-8	TRBD1	NA	TRBJ2-7
TGTGCCAGCAGTTACTCGGGCAGCGAGCAGTTCTTC	CASSYSGSEQFF	TRBV6-5	NA	NA	TRBJ2-1
TGCGCCAGCAGCCCCCTGACGGCGACCGGGGGCTACACCTTC	CASSPLTATGGYTF	TRBV5-1	NA	NA	TRBJ1-2
TGTGCCAGTAGCGGCGGGGTAGGCCCAGATACGCAGTATTTT	CASSGGVGPDTQYF	TRBV9	NA	NA	TRBJ2-3
TGTGCCAGCAGCTCCCCCTGGGACAGGGCACCCGAAAAACTGTTTTTT	CASSSPWDRAPEKLFF	TRBV7-9	TRBD1	NA	TRBJ1-4
TGCGCCAGCAGCGGAGGACAGAGGAACACCGGGGAGCTGTTTTTT	CASSGGQRNTGELFF	TRBV5-1	NA	NA	TRBJ2-2
TGTGCCAGCAGTCCCGACAATGGAAACACCATATATTTT	CASSPDNGNTIYF	TRBV6-5	NA	NA	TRBJ1-3
TGTGCCATCAGTGCTCCGGGACAGGTCACCGAGCAGTACTTC	CAISAPGQVTEQYF	TRBV10-3	TRBD1	NA	TRBJ2-7
TGTGCCAGCAGCTCCACAGGGAACTATGGCTACACCTTC	CASSSTGNYGYTF	TRBV7-6	NA	NA	TRBJ1-2
TGTGCCAGTAGTATTTCCGGGACCGGGGGTGTTCAGCCCCAGCATTTT	CASSISGTGGVQPQHF	TRBV19	NA	few	TRBJ1-5
TGCGCCAGCAGCTTAGGAGCGGGAGCCTACAATGAGCAGTTCTTC	CASSLGAGAYNEQFF	TRBV5-1	TRBD2	NA	TRBJ2-1
TGTGCCAGCAGCCAAGTGGGTAGCGGGAGGGCGGATGAGCAGTTCTTC	CASSQVGSGRADEQFF	TRBV14	TRBD2	NA	TRBJ2-1
TGTGCCAGCAGCGGCCCGGGAGGGCCCAATGAAAAACTGTTTTTT	CASSGPGGPNEKLFF	TRBV9	NA	few	TRBJ1-4
TGTGCCAGCAGCCTAATGACAGGGAGCTCCTATAATTCACCCCTCCACTTT	CASSLMTGSSYNSPLHF	TRBV7-8	TRBD1	NA	TRBJ1-6
TGTGCCAGCAGCCCATGGGGGGGGGATACGCAGTATTTT	CASSPWGGDTQYF	TRBV27	TRBD2	NA	TRBJ2-3
TGTGCCAGCAGCTTATCTGTGAACACTGAAGCTTTCTTT	CASSLSVNTEAFF	TRBV7-2	NA	NA	TRBJ1-1
TGTGCCAGCAGCTCGGGACTCACCTACGAGCAGTACTTC	CASSSGLTYEQYF	TRBV5-4	NA	once	TRBJ2-7
TGTGCCAGCAGTTCGAGCTCCTACGAGCAGTACTTC	CASSSSSYEQYF	TRBV27	NA	NA	TRBJ2-7
TGCGCCAGCAGCTTGGACGGTTCACCCCTCCACTTT	CASSLDGSPLHF	TRBV5-1	NA	NA	TRBJ1-6
TGTGCCAGCTCCCTCAGATATGAAGCTTTCTTT	CASSLRYEAFF	TRBV18	NA	NA	TRBJ1-1
TGTGCCAGCAGCGACTCCGGGACACTGAACACTGAAGCTTTCTTT	CASSDSGTLNTEAFF	TRBV27	NA	NA	TRBJ1-1
TGTGCCAGCAGTTCAAGCAGGGACACTGAAGCTTTCTTT	CASSSSRDTEAFF	TRBV2	NA	NA	TRBJ1-1
TGTGCCAGCAGCTTGACCAGGGGTGACACTGAAGCTTTCTTT	CASSLTRGDTEAFF	TRBV5-5	NA	NA	TRBJ1-1
TGTGCCAGTAGTCCGGACAGGGGGGGCCTCTATGGCTACACCTTC	CASSPDRGGLYGYTF	TRBV19	TRBD1	NA	TRBJ1-2
TGCAGTGCTAGTCCTGGGGGCCAGCCCCAGCATTTT	CSASPGGQPQHF	TRBV20-1	NA	NA	TRBJ1-5
TGTGCCAGCAGCCGAGCTAGCGGCCCCTACAATGAGCAGTTCTTC	CASSRASGPYNEQFF	TRBV5-6	TRBD2	NA	TRBJ2-1
TGCGCCAGCAGCGCAAACTCTCTAACGCCCCAGCATTTT	CASSANSLTPQHF	TRBV10-1	NA	NA	TRBJ1-5
TGTGCCAGCAGTTGGCGACAGGGGAATTCACCCCTCCACTTT	CASSWRQGNSPLHF	TRBV28	TRBD1	few	TRBJ1-6
TGTGCCACCAGCAGAGATGGTTTAGGACTTCCCACAGATACGCAGTATTTT	CATSRDGLGLPTDTQYF	TRBV15	NA	NA	TRBJ2-3
TGTGCCAGCAGCTTAAGACAGGGCGGCAGAAATAATTCACCCCTCCACTTT	CASSLRQGGRNNSPLHF	TRBV13	TRBD1	NA	TRBJ1-6
TGCGCCAGCAGCCAAGTAGGGACAGCGAACACCGGGGAGCTGTTTTTT	CASSQVGTANTGELFF	TRBV4-1	TRBD1	few	TRBJ2-2
TGCGCCAGCAGCCTAGGACAGGGGGCAAATGAGCAGTTCTTC	CASSLGQGANEQFF	TRBV5-1	TRBD1	few	TRBJ2-1
TGTGCCAGCAGTTTTATCTCGTATAGCAATCAGCCCCAGCATTTT	CASSFISYSNQPQHF	TRBV28	NA	NA	TRBJ1-5
TGTGCCAGCAGTCTCACAGGGGATTCACCCCTCCACTTT	CASSLTGDSPLHF	TRBV6-5	TRBD1	few	TRBJ1-6
TGTGCCAGCAGTTCCCGACAGAACTATGGCTACACCTTC	CASSSRQNYGYTF	TRBV27	NA	NA	TRBJ1-2
TGCAGTGCTAGTATCGGAGGGGTCTATGGCTACACCTTC	CSASIGGVYGYTF	TRBV20-1	NA	NA	TRBJ1-2
TGCGCCAGCAGCTCGGCGACAGGGAGCTCCTACGAGCAGTACTTC	CASSSATGSSYEQYF	TRBV5-1	TRBD1	NA	TRBJ2-7
TGTGCCAGCAGCCGCCGGGACTTTCCTCAAGAGACCCAGTACTTC	CASSRRDFPQETQYF	TRBV9	NA	once	TRBJ2-5
TGTGCCTGCGGACTACCCGGGGAGCAGTACTTC	CACGLPGEQYF	TRBV30	NA	NA	TRBJ2-7
TGTGCCAGCAGCTTACTGGTCGACCGGGGAGCCTACGAGCAGTACTTC	CASSLLVDRGAYEQYF	TRBV7-2	NA	NA	TRBJ2-7
TGCGCCAGCAGCCGCTCTAGCGGGACCTACAATGAGCAGTTCTTC	CASSRSSGTYNEQFF	TRBV4-1	TRBD2	NA	TRBJ2-1
TGCGCCAGCAGCGCGGACAGGGCTGGTGAGCAGTTCTTC	CASSADRAGEQFF	TRBV5-1	TRBD1	NA	TRBJ2-1
TGTGCCAGCAGTCGGGACAGGTCTAATGAAAAACTGTTTTTT	CASSRDRSNEKLFF	TRBV11-2	TRBD1	NA	TRBJ1-4
TGTGCCTGGAGAGGGACTAGCGGGAGCCAAGAGACCCAGTACTTC	CAWRGTSGSQETQYF	TRBV30	TRBD2	NA	TRBJ2-5
TGCGCCAGCAGCTTGGGGACAGACTGGCAGCAGTACTTC	CASSLGTDWQQYF	TRBV5-1	NA	NA	TRBJ2-7
TGCGCCAGCAGCCAGTATTCTACCTCCCCTATGGAGACCCAGTACTTC	CASSQYSTSPMETQYF	TRBV4-1	NA	NA	TRBJ2-5
TGTGCCAGCGGCGGACAGGGCCGACATGGCTACACCTTC	CASGGQGRHGYTF	TRBV2	TRBD1	NA	TRBJ1-2
TGTGCCAGCAGCTTAGAGCGGATCGACGCTTACAATGAGCAGTTCTTC	CASSLERIDAYNEQFF	TRBV11-2	NA	NA	TRBJ2-1
TGCAGCGTAAATGTCGTTGGAGGACACAATGAGCAGTTCTTC	CSVNVVGGHNEQFF	TRBV29-1	NA	once	TRBJ2-1
TGTGCCAGCAGCTTAGGCCTCGGACAGACCTATGGCTACACCTTC	CASSLGLGQTYGYTF	TRBV11-2	NA	NA	TRBJ1-2
TGTGCCAGCAGTTTAGATCAGGGGGCGCATCGGACTGAAGCTTTCTTT	CASSLDQGAHRTEAFF	TRBV28	TRBD1	NA	TRBJ1-1